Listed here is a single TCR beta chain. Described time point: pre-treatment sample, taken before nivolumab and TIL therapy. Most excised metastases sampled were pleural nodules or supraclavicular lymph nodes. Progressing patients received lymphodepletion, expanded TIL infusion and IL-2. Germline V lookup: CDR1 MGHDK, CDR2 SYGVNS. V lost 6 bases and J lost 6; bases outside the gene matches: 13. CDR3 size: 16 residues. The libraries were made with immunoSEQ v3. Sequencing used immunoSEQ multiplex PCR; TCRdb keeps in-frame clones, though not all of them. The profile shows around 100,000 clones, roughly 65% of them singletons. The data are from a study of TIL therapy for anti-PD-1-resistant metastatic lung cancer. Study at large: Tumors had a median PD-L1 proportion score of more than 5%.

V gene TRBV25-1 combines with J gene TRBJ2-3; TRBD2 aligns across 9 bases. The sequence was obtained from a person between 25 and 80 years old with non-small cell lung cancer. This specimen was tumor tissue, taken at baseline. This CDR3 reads CASSPWGSGGPDTQYF. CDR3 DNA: TGTGCCAGCAGCCCCTGGGGGAGCGGGGGGCCGGATACGCAGTATTTT.